Below, 13 T cell receptor beta chains from the same sample are listed, as sequenced in a study of T-cell reconstitution after alpha-beta-depleted transplantation in children. Preparation of the TCRbeta library used unique molecular identifiers. TCRdb fed the PCR reads into MiXCR, producing one record per CDR3 protein. There are approximately 980,000 distinct CDR3 sequences in the sample; 25% to 30% occur only once, and under 30% lies in the top ten. The source was PBMCs, mostly from graft donor cells, collected 360 days after TCRalphabeta/CD19-depleted stem cell transplant. Every receptor here comes from a boy under two years old who had a stem cell transplant for SCID, so the T cells may come from the graft donor.

The rearrangement links TRBV28 to TRBJ2-5; unclear D gene. Germline CDR1 reads MDHEN; CDR2 reads SYDVKM. The CDR3 runs 12 residues. V was clipped by 6 bases and J by 3 bases, with 8 bases between them. The CDR3 sequence: CASRSAKETQYF. The CDR3 region has the DNA TGTGCCAGCAGGTCGGCGAAAGAGACCCAGTACTTC.

J is TRBJ1-5 and V is TRBV25-1, with D maybe TRBD1 (5 bases). This CDR3 is built from 18 residues. Germline V CDR1 and CDR2: MGHDK, SYGVNS. The V end lost 5 bases, the J end lost 2 bases, and 22 bases lay between the germline ends. CDR3 region: CASSPPGTKHGGNQPQHF. The CDR3 DNA reads TGTGCCAGCAGTCCACCCGGGACGAAACATGGAGGCAATCAGCCCCAGCATTTT. The whole variable domain, filled in from reference TRBV25-1 and TRBJ1-5, reads EADIYQTPRYLVIGTGKKITLECSQTMGHDKMYWYQQDPGMELHLIHYSYGVNSTEKGDLSSESTVSRIRTEHFPLTLESARPSHTSQYLCASSPPGTKHGGNQPQHFGDGTRLSIL.

This clonotype has more than one count but fewer than ten. This chain uses TRBV7-2 with TRBJ2-3, with TRBD2 matching 9 bases. CDR3 length: 17 residues. CDR1 is SGHTA and CDR2 is FQGNSA in the germline V gene. Trimming removed 5 bases from V and 4 bases from J; junction bases left unmatched: 13. CDR3 residues: CASSTRSGLAVSDTQYF. The CDR3, as DNA: TGTGCCAGCAGCACCAGGTCGGGACTAGCAGTGTCAGATACGCAGTATTTT.

To note about this clonotype: A read error may produce the germline difference seen at one junction end. V is TRBV5-1 and J is TRBJ1-2; D remains unclear. Germline V CDR1 and CDR2: SGHRS, YFSETQ. The CDR3 is made up of 13 amino acids. CDR3 loop: CASSLDRRSELAF. CDR3 nucleotide sequence: TGCGCCAGCAGCTTGGATCGACGATCGGAATTGGCCTTC.

The chain uses TRBV4-1 and TRBJ2-7, with TRBD2 matching over 9 bases. Germline CDR1 and CDR2: MGHRA and YSYEKL. With 3 bases clipped from V and 2 bases from J, the junction kept 5 bases outside the gene matches. This CDR3 is built from 15 residues. The CDR3 reads CASSQGIAGAYEQYF. CDR3 bases: TGCGCCAGCAGCCAGGGTATAGCGGGAGCCTACGAGCAGTACTTC.

This clonotype was detected a few times. The chain recombines TRBV4-1 with TRBJ1-2; D is ambiguous. The CDR3 totals 16 residues. CDR1 and CDR2 from the germline V gene are MGHRA and YSYEKL. V shed 0 bases and J shed 4 bases, with 15 bases lying between them. CDR3 in DNA: TGCGCCAGCAGCCAAGAGGGAGGACGGTCCACCTATGGCTACACCTTC. It is translated as CASSQEGGRSTYGYTF.

Only a few counts were recorded for this clonotype. The chain recombines TRBV9 with TRBJ2-2; possibly TRBD2 for D (7 bases). The germline V and J ends were trimmed by 4 bases and 4 bases, with 14 bases remaining between them. This CDR3 has 15 amino acids. The germline V gene encodes CDR1 SGDLS and CDR2 YYNGEE. DNA of the CDR3: TGTGCCAGCAGCACGGGGGGCGCAGTCACCGGGGAGCTGTTTTTT. Amino acids: CASSTGGAVTGELFF. The full variable domain, its missing parts supplied by reference TRBV9 and TRBJ2-2, is DSGVTQTPKHLITATGQRVTLRCSPRSGDLSVYWYQQSLDQGLQFLIQYYNGEERAKGNILERFSAQQFPDLHSELNLSSLELGDSALYFCASSTGGAVTGELFFGEGSRLTVL.

The chain employs TRBV5-1 and TRBJ2-1; 7 bases agree with TRBD1. This CDR3 has 17 residues. V shed 4 bases and J 2 bases; nucleotides not matched to a gene: 12. In germline, CDR1 is SGHRS, CDR2 YFSETQ. In DNA form, the CDR3 reads TGCGCCAGCAGCCAGGTAGCCTTAGGGACAGCCTACAATGAGCAGTTCTTC. This encodes CASSQVALGTAYNEQFF. The whole variable domain, remainder taken from reference TRBV5-1 and TRBJ2-1, is KAGVTQTPRYLIKTRGQQVTLSCSPISGHRSVSWYQQTPGQGLQFLFEYFSETQRNKGNFPGRFSGRQFSNSRSEMNVSTLELGDSALYLCASSQVALGTAYNEQFFGPGTRLTVL.

This clonotype was seen more than once but under ten times. The chain joins TRBV20-1 to TRBJ2-3, with a weak D call TRBD1 (7 bases). The CDR3 sequence is 14 residues long. V lost 1 base to trimming and J lost 8 bases, with 16 bases between them. In germline, CDR1 is DFQATT, CDR2 SNEGSKA (reference sequence). The CDR3: CSARGLEGAGTQYF. The CDR3 bases are TGCAGTGCTAGAGGATTGGAGGGGGCGGGTACGCAGTATTTT.

This clonotype has a handful of counts. The chain recombines TRBV12-3 or TRBV12-4 with TRBJ2-1; 14 nucleotides align to TRBD2. This CDR3 region has 17 residues. J was trimmed by 9 bases and V by 4 bases; bases with no gene match: 11. The CDR3, as DNA: TGTGCCAGCAGTTCGAGACTAGCGGGGGGGCGAGGTCTTGAGCAGTTCTTC. The encoded protein is CASSSRLAGGRGLEQFF.

This sequence joins TRBV20-1 and TRBJ2-5, with 7 bases identical to TRBD2. Germline lookup yields CDR1 DFQATT and CDR2 SNEGSKA (reference sequence). V was clipped by 3 bases and J by 2 bases; unmatched bases: 9. CDR3 length: 15 amino acids. CDR3 in amino acids: CSASYKRGRQETQYF. For the CDR3, the DNA is TGCAGTGCTAGTTATAAGCGGGGAAGGCAAGAGACCCAGTACTTC.

CDR3 bases: TGCAGCGTTGACCGATACAGAAACAATGAGCAGTTCTTC. Amino acids: CSVDRYRNNEQFF. The chain joins TRBV29-1 to TRBJ2-1; D gene ambiguous. CDR3 length: 13 amino acids. Trimming pared 3 bases from V and 5 bases from J, leaving 11 bases between. Germline values: CDR1 SQVTM, CDR2 ANQGSEA.

The rearrangement uses TRBV5-1 and TRBJ1-1; D gene ambiguous. This CDR3 is built from 15 residues. The ends were cut back, 0 bases at V and 3 bases at J, with 12 bases in the middle. Germline assignment: CDR1 SGHRS and CDR2 YFSETQ. For the CDR3, the DNA is TGCGCCAGCAGCTTGGCCCTGGCGGCGGACACTGAAGCTTTCTTT. Residues: CASSLALAADTEAFF. The whole variable domain, remainder taken from reference TRBV5-1 and TRBJ1-1, is KAGVTQTPRYLIKTRGQQVTLSCSPISGHRSVSWYQQTPGQGLQFLFEYFSETQRNKGNFPGRFSGRQFSNSRSEMNVSTLELGDSALYLCASSLALAADTEAFFGQGTRLTVV.